Following are 7 T cell receptor beta chains from one sample sequenced in a study of T-cell reconstitution after alpha-beta-depleted transplantation in children (dated by TCRdb to the mid-2010s). Per the publication, the treatment or condition label means: allogeneic hematopoietic cell transplantation with graft depleted of TCRalphabeta T cells and CD19 B cells. Receptors were amplified or captured by PCR. Sequencing relied on an Illumina HiSeq 2500. Molecular barcoding was employed in the preparation of TCR libraries, with unique molecular identifiers being used to normalize TCRbeta repertoire quantification. The public reads were quality trimmed at Q25 with fastp and then assembled into clones with MiXCR by TCRdb, keeping productive beta chains. Duplicate CDR3 protein sequences are folded into a single record with the most common DNA and genes. Across this sample there are about 47,000 distinct CDR3 sequences, with roughly 52% seen only once. The ten largest clones take up around two fifths of the sample.

This specimen consisted of peripheral blood, obtained before TCRalphabeta/CD19-depleted stem cell transplant. These receptors were obtained from a boy under three years old with SCID, due to receive a stem cell transplant.

V gene TRBV20-1 combines with J gene TRBJ2-1; 9 nucleotides line up with TRBD2. Germline CDR1 reads DFQATT; CDR2 reads SNEGSKA (reference sequence). V gave up 4 bases and J gave up 10 bases; unmatched junction bases: 8. The CDR3 has 13 residues. CDR3 nucleotides: TGCAGTGCTATGACTAGCGGCCGGGGGGAGCAGTTCTTC. Its translation is CSAMTSGRGEQFF.

The chain combines TRBV6-2 or TRBV6-3 with TRBJ2-3, with TRBD2 matching over 16 bases. After removal of 0 bases from V and 5 bases from J, the junction contained 14 bases not matched to a gene. In germline, CDR1 is MNHEY, CDR2 SVGEGT. The CDR3 spans 21 residues. The DNA of the CDR3 is TGTGCCAGCAGTTACTCAACCGGGACTAGCGGGGGGGCGGATGGTGTAGATACGCAGTATTTT. Encoded protein: CASSYSTGTSGGADGVDTQYF.

This rearrangement joins TRBV6-2 or TRBV6-3 to TRBJ1-5; 7 nucleotides align to TRBD1. The V segment lost 5 bases and the J segment 7 bases; nucleotides outside the gene matches: 5. Per germline, CDR1 MNHEY and CDR2 SVGEGT. CDR3 length: 13 residues. Here the CDR3 reads CASSDREVQPQHF. The CDR3 coding sequence is TGTGCCAGCAGTGACAGGGAGGTGCAGCCCCAGCATTTT.

The rearrangement joins TRBV10-3 to TRBJ1-5, with 7 bases fitting TRBD1. Looked up from germline, CDR1 is ENHRY and CDR2 is SYGVKD. With 5 bases clipped from V and 4 bases from J, the junction kept 8 bases outside the gene matches. The CDR3 is 15 amino acids. The CDR3 here is CAISQPGQSNQPQHF. CDR3 bases: TGTGCCATCAGTCAGCCGGGACAGTCGAATCAGCCCCAGCATTTT.

This clonotype was recorded a few times. The V gene is TRBV12-3 or TRBV12-4, the J gene TRBJ2-6; TRBD1 agrees at 7 bases. V lost 5 bases, J lost 4 bases, and 5 bases stayed unmatched. CDR3 length: 15 amino acids. The CDR3 region has the DNA TGTGCCAGCAGTCCACCGGGACAGGGGGCCAACGTCCTGACTTTC. Protein: CASSPPGQGANVLTF.

The J gene is TRBJ1-4, the V gene TRBV20-1; possibly TRBD1 for D (5 bases). The V gene lost 0 bases and the J gene lost 8 bases, with 10 bases spanning the gap. From germline, CDR1 is DFQATT and CDR2 SNEGSKA (reference sequence). CDR3 length equals 13 residues. The CDR3 region has the DNA TGCAGTGCTAGAGATCCCAGGGAGGAAAAACTGTTTTTT. Protein: CSARDPREEKLFF.

This clonotype was counted only a few times. The chain combines TRBV7-2 with TRBJ1-2; perhaps TRBD1 as D (6 bases). Trimming pared 0 bases from V and 7 bases from J, leaving 12 bases between. The CDR3 sequence is 14 residues long. CDR1 and CDR2 (germline): SGHTA, FQGNSA. The CDR3 region is CASSLAGQSGGYTF. CDR3 coding DNA: TGTGCCAGCAGCTTAGCGGGACAAAGTGGTGGCTACACCTTC.